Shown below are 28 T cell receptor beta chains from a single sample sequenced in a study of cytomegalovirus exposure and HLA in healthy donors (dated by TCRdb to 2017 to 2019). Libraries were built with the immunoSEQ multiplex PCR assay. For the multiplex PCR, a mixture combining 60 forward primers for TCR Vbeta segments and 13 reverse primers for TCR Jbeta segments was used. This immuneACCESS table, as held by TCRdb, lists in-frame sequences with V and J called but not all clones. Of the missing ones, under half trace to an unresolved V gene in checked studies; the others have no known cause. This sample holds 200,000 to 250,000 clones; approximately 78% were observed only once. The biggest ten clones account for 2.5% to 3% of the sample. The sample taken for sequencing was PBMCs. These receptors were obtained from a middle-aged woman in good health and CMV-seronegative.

CDR3 protein: CSVYLGLAGFDSYNEQFF. The CDR3 nucleotides read TGCAGCGTTTACTTGGGACTAGCGGGATTTGACTCCTACAATGAGCAGTTCTTC. The chain combines TRBV29-1 with TRBJ2-1; 13 nucleotides agree with TRBD2. The V gene's germline CDR1 is SQVTM and CDR2 ANQGSEA. This CDR3 spans 18 amino acids. Trimming took 5 bases from V and 0 from J; bases not matched to a gene: 10.

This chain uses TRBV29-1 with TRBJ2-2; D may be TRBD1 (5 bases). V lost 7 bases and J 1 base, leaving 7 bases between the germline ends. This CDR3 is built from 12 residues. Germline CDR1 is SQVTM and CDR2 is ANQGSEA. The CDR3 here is CSADRNTGELFF. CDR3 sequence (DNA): TGCAGCGCCGACAGGAACACCGGGGAGCTGTTTTTT.

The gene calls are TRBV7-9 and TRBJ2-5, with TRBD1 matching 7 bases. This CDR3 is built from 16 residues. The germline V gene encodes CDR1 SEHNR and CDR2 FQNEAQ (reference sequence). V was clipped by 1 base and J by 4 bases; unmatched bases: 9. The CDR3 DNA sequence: TGTGCCAGCAGCTTAGTGGCAGGGGGTAGGTCAGAGACCCAGTACTTC. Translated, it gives CASSLVAGGRSETQYF.

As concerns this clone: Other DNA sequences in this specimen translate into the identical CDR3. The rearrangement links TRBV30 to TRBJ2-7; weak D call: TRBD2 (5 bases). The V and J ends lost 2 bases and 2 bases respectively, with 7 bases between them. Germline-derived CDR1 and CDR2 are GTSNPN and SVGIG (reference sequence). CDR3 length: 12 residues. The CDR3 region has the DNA TGTGCCTGGAGTCGCGGGCCCTACGAGCAGTACTTC. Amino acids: CAWSRGPYEQYF.

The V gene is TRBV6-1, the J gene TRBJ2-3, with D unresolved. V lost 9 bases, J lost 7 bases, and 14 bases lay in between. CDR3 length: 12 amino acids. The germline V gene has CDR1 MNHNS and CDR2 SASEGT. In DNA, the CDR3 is TGTGCCAGTACTAATCTAGGTAATACGCAGTATTTT. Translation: CASTNLGNTQYF.

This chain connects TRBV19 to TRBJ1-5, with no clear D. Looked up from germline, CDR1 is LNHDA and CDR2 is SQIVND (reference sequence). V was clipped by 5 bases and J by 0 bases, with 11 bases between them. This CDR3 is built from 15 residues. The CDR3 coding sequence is TGTGCCAGTAGTCTCCAGAGGTATAGCAATCAGCCCCAGCATTTT. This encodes CASSLQRYSNQPQHF.

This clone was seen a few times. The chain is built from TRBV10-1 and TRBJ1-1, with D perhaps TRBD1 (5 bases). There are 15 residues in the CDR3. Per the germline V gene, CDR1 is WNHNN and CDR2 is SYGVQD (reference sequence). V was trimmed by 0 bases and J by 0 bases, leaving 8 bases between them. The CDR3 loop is CASSESNRLNTEAFF. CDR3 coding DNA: TGCGCCAGCAGTGAGTCTAACAGGCTGAACACTGAAGCTTTCTTT.

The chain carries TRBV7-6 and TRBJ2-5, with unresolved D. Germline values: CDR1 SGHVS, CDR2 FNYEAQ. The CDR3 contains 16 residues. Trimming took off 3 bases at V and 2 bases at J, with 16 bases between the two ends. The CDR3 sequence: CASSFVPATLQETQYF. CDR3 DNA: TGTGCCAGCAGCTTCGTACCAGCGACTTTACAAGAGACCCAGTACTTC.

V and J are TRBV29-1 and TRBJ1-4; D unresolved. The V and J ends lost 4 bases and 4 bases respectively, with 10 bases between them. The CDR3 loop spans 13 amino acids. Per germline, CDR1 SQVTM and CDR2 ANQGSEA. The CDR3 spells CSVVRGGNEKLFF. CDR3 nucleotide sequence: TGCAGCGTTGTACGGGGTGGTAATGAAAAACTGTTTTTT.

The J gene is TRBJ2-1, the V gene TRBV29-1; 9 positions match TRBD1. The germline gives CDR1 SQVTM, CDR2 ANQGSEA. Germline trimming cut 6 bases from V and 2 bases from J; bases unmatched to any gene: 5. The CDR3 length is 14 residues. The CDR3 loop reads CSVLQGATYNEQFF. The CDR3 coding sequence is TGCAGCGTCCTACAGGGGGCCACCTACAATGAGCAGTTCTTC.

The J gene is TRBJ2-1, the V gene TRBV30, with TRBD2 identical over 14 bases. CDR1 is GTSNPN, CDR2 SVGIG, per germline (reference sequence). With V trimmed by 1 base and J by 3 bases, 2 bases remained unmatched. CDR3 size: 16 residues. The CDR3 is CAWSGLAGGIYNEQFF. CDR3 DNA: TGTGCCTGGAGTGGACTAGCGGGGGGGATCTACAATGAGCAGTTCTTC.

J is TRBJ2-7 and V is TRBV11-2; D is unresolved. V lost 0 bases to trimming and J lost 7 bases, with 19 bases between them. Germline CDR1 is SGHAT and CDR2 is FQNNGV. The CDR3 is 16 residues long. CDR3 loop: CASSLDWSHSSLEQYF. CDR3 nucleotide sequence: TGTGCCAGCAGCTTAGATTGGAGTCATTCTTCTCTGGAGCAGTACTTC.

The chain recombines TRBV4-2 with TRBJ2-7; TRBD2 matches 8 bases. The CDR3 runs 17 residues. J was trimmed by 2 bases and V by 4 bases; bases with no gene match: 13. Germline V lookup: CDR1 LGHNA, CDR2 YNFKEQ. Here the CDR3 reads CASSRDYTSGSAYEQYF. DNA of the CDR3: TGTGCCAGCAGCCGAGACTATACTAGCGGTTCAGCCTACGAGCAGTACTTC.

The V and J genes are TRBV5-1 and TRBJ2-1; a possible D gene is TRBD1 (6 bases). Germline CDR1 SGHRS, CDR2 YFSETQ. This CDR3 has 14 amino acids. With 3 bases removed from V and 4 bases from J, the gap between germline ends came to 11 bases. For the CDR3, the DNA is TGCGCCAGCAGCTCAAACAGGGCTTACAATGAGCAGTTCTTC. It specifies CASSSNRAYNEQFF.

The CDR3, as DNA: TGTGCCTGGAGTGCCTTATTCGTAGCTAACTATGGCTACACCTTC. Residues: CAWSALFVANYGYTF. J is TRBJ1-2 and V is TRBV30, with no clear D. Germline V gene lookup returns CDR1 GTSNPN and CDR2 SVGIG (reference sequence). Deletions cut 1 base from V and 0 bases from J, with 12 bases between. The CDR3 sequence is 15 residues long.

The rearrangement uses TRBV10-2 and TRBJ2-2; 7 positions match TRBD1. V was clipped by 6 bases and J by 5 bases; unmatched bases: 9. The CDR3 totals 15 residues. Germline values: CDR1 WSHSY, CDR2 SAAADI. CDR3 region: CASRELDRDTGELFF. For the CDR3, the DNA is TGCGCCAGCAGGGAACTTGACAGGGATACCGGGGAGCTGTTTTTT.

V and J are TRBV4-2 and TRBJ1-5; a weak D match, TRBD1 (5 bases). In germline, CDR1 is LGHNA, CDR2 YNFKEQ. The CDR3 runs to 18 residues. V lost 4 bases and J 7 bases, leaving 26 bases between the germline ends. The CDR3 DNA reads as TGTGCCAGCAGCCTAGGGGCAGCCACAGACGATACAGGCCAGCCCCAGCATTTT. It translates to CASSLGAATDDTGQPQHF.

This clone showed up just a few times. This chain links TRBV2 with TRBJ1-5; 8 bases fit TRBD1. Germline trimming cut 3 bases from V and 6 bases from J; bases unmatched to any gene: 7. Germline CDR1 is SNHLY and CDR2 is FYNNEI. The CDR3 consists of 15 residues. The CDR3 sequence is CASSEWTGRTQPQHF. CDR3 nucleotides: TGTGCCAGCAGTGAGTGGACAGGGAGGACTCAGCCCCAGCATTTT.

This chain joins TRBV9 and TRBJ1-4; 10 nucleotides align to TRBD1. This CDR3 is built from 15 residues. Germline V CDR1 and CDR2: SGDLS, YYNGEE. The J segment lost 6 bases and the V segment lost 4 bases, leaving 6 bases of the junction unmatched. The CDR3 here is CASSRQGAFYEKLFF. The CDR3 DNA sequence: TGTGCCAGCAGCAGACAGGGGGCGTTCTATGAAAAACTGTTTTTT.

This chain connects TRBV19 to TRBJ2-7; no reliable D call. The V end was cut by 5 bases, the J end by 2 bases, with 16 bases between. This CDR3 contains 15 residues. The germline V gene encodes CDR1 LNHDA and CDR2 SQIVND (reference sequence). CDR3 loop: CASSWARRHTYEQYF. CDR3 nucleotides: TGTGCCAGTAGTTGGGCCCGCAGACACACCTACGAGCAGTACTTC.

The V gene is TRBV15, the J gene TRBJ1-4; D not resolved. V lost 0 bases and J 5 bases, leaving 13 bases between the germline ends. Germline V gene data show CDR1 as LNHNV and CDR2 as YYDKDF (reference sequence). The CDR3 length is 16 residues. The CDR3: CATSRERGLRNEKLFF. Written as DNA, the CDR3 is TGTGCCACCAGCAGAGAAAGAGGGTTACGGAATGAAAAACTGTTTTTT.

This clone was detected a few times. The CDR3 region has the DNA TGTGCCTGGAGCCAGGGCTCCTACGAGCAGTACTTC. Amino acid sequence: CAWSQGSYEQYF. This chain links TRBV30 with TRBJ2-7; D is possibly TRBD1 (5 bases). Between the trimmed V and J ends, which lost 3 bases and 0 bases, there was a span of 6 bases. Per germline, CDR1 GTSNPN and CDR2 SVGIG (reference sequence). This CDR3 spans 12 amino acids.

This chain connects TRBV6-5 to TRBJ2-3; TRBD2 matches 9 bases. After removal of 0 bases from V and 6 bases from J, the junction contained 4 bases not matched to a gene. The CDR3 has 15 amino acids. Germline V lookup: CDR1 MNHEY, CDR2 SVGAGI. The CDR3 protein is CASSYSASGGDTQYF. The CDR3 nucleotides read TGTGCCAGCAGTTACTCCGCGAGCGGGGGGGATACGCAGTATTTT.

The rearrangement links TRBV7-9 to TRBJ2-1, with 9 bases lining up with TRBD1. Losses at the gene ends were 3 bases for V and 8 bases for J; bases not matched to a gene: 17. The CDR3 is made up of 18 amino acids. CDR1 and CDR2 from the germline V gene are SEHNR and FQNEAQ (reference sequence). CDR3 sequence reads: CASSLSFLDRGLEDEQFF. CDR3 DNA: TGTGCCAGCAGCTTGTCTTTTTTGGACAGGGGATTGGAGGATGAGCAGTTCTTC.

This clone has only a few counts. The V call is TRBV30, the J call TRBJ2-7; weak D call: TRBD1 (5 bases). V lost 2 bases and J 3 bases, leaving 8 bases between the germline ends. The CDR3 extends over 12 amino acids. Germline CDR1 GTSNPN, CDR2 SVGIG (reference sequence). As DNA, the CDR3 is TGTGCCTGGAGTCCCCAGGGCTACGAGCAGTACTTC. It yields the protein CAWSPQGYEQYF.

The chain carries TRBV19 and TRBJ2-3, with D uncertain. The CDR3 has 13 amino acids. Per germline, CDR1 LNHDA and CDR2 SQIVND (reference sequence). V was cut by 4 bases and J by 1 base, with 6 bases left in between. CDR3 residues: CASSTLGTDTQYF. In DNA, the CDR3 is TGTGCCAGTAGTACATTAGGCACAGATACGCAGTATTTT.

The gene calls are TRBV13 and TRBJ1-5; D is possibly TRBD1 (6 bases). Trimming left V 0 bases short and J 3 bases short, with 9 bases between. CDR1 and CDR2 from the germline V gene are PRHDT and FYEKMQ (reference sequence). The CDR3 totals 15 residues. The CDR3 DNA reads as TGTGCCAGCAGCTTAGGGGACAGCTACAATCAGCCCCAGCATTTT. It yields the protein CASSLGDSYNQPQHF.

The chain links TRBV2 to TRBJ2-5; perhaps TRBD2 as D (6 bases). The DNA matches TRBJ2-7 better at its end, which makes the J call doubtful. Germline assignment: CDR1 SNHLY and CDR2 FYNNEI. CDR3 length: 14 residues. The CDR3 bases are TGTGCCAGCAGTTTGGGACTTAGCTCCTACGAGCAGTACTTC. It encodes CASSLGLSSYEQYF.